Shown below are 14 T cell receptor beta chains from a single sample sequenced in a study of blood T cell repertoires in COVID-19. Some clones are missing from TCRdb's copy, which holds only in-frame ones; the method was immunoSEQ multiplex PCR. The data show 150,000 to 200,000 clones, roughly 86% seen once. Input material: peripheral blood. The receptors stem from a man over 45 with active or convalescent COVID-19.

CDR3 region: CASSAIGQGSSYEQYF. The CDR3 DNA follows: TGTGCCAGCAGCGCCATTGGCCAGGGGAGTTCCTACGAGCAGTACTTC. The chain is built from TRBV5-5 and TRBJ2-7, with D perhaps TRBD1 (6 bases). Germline values: CDR1 SGHKS, CDR2 YYEKEE (reference sequence). V was cut by 4 bases and J by 1 base, with 18 bases left in between. This CDR3 comprises 16 residues.

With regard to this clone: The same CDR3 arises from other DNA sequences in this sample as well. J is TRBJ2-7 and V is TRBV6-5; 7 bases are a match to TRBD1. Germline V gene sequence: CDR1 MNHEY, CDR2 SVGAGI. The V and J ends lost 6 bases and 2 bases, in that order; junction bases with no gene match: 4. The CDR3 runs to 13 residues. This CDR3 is CASSRQGPYEQYF. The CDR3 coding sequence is TGTGCCAGCAGCAGACAGGGCCCCTACGAGCAGTACTTC.

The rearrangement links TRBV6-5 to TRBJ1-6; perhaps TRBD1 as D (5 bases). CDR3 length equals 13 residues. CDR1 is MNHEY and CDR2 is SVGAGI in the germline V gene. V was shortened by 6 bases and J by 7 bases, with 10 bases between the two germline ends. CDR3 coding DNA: TGTGCCAGCAGCTCGGGACTGAATTCACCCCTCCACTTT. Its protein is CASSSGLNSPLHF.

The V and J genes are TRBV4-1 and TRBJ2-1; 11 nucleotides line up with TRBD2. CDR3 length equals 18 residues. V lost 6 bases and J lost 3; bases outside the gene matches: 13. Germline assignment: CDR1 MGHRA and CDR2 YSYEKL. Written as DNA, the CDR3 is TGCGCCAGCAGGAAGGGGCTAGCGGGAGGAAGGCGCTACAATGAGCAGTTCTTC. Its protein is CASRKGLAGGRRYNEQFF.

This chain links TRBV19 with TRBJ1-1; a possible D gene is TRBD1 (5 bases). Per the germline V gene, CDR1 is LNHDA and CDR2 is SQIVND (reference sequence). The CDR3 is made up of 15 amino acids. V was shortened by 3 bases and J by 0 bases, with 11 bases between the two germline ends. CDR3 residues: CASSISQVLNTEAFF. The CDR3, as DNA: TGTGCCAGTAGTATCTCACAGGTTCTGAACACTGAAGCTTTCTTT. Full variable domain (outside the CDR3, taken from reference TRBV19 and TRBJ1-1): DGGITQSPKYLFRKEGQNVTLSCEQNLNHDAMYWYRQDPGQGLRLIYYSQIVNDFQKGDIAEGYSVSREKKESFPLTVTSAQKNPTAFYLCASSISQVLNTEAFFGQGTRLTVV.

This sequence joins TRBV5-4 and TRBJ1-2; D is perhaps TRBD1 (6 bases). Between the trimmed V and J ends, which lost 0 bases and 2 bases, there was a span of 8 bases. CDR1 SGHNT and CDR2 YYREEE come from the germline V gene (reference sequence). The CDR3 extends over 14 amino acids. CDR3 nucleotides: TGTGCCAGCAGCTTGGGACAGGCCAACTATGGCTACACCTTC. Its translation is CASSLGQANYGYTF.

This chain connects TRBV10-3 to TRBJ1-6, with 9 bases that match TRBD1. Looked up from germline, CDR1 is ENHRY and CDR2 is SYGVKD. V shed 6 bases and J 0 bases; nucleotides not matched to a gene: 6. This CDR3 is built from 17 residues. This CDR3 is CAIRGTGPGSYNSPLHF. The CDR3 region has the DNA TGTGCCATCAGGGGGACAGGGCCTGGCTCCTATAATTCACCCCTCCACTTT.

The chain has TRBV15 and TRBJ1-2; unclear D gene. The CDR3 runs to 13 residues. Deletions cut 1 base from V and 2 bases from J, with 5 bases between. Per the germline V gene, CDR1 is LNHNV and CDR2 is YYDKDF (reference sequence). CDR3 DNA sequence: TGTGCCACCAGCAGAGGAGGGAACTATGGCTACACCTTC. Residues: CATSRGGNYGYTF.

CDR3 amino acids: CASRPERGGLDEQFF. The CDR3 DNA sequence: TGTGCCAGCAGGCCCGAGCGGGGGGGCCTCGATGAGCAGTTCTTC. J is TRBJ2-1 and V is TRBV6-5; TRBD2 aligns across 10 bases. This CDR3 region has 15 residues. The germline V gene encodes CDR1 MNHEY and CDR2 SVGAGI. The trim removed 6 bases at V and 8 bases at J, leaving 10 bases unmatched.

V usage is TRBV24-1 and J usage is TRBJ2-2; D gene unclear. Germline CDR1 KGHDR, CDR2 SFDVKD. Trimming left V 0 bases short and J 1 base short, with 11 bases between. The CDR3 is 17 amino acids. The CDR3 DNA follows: TGTGCCACCAGTGATTTGTCCCAGGATGGGAACACCGGGGAGCTGTTTTTT. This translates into CATSDLSQDGNTGELFF.

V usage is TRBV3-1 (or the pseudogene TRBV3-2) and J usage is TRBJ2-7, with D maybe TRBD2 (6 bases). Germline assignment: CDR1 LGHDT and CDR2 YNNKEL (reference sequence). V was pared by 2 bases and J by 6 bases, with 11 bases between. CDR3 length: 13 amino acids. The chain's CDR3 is CASSQNGRPEQYF. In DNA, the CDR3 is TGTGCCAGCAGCCAAAACGGGAGACCCGAGCAGTACTTC.

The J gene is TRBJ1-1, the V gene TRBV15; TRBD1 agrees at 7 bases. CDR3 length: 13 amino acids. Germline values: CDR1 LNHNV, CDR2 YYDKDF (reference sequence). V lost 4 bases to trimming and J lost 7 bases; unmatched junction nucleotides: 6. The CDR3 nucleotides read TGTGCCACCAGCATCGGGACAGATAGTGAAGCTTTCTTT. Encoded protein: CATSIGTDSEAFF.

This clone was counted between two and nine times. CDR3 region: CASSLTGNTIYF. CDR3 in DNA: TGTGCCAGCAGCTTGACAGGAAACACCATATATTTT. The rearrangement joins TRBV5-5 to TRBJ1-3; no reliable D call. V was cut by 1 base and J by 4 bases, with 3 bases left in between. The CDR3 contains 12 residues. Germline V gene lookup returns CDR1 SGHKS and CDR2 YYEKEE (reference sequence).

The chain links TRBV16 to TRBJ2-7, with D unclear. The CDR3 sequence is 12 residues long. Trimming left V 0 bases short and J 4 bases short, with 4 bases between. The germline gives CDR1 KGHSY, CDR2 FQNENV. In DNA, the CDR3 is TGTGCCAGCAGCCAATCTCGTTACGAGCAGTACTTC. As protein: CASSQSRYEQYF.